A single T cell receptor (beta chain) is shown here with its context. TCRdb redid the calling of the 5' RACE reads with MiXCR, one entry per CDR3 protein. This sample yields 530,000 or so distinct CDR3 sequences, of which around 15% are seen a single time; 8.1% belongs to the top ten. Germline V gives CDR1 KGHDR, CDR2 SFDVKD. V shed 2 bases and J shed 7 bases, with 23 bases lying between them. The CDR3 has 17 amino acids. The record originates from a study of T-cell memory formation after mild COVID-19. This receptor was obtained from an adult woman who had mild COVID-19 (a few samples of this study predate the infection). Cell type and time point are not known. The rearrangement joins TRBV24-1 to TRBJ2-7; perhaps TRBD2 as D (5 bases). Material: PBMCs or a T cell subset sorted from them (not recorded which). The CDR3 coding sequence is TGTGCCACCAGTGATTCGACTCCAGATCACCTTACGGGGGAGCAGTACTTC. This codes for CATSDSTPDHLTGEQYF.